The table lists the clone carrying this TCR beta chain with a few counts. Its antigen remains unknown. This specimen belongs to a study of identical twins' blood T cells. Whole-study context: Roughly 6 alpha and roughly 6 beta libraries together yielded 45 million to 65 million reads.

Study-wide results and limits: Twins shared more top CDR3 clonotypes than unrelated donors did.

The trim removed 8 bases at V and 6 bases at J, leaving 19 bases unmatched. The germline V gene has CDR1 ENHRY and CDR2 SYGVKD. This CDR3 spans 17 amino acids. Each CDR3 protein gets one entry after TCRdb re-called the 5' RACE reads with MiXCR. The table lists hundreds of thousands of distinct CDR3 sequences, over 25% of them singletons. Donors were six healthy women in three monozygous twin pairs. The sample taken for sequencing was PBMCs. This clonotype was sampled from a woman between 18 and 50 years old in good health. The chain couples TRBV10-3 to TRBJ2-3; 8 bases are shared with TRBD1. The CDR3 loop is CAIGDPTGGELKDTQYF. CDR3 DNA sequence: TGTGCCATCGGGGACCCTACAGGGGGAGAGTTAAAGGATACGCAGTATTTT.